Each of the 15 T cell receptor beta chains below was sequenced from the same sample in a study of blood T cell repertoires in COVID-19 (dated by TCRdb to 2018 to 2020). Library construction relied on the immunoSEQ multiplex PCR assay. TCRdb took over this immuneACCESS table, retaining in-frame rearrangements with V and J assigned. Such tables are incomplete; in checked studies, under half of the missing clones stem from an unresolved V gene, and the remainder is unexplained. This sample lists under 95,000 clones; approximately 90% were detected once. The ten largest clones represent around 5.8% of the sample. Source material: peripheral blood. The receptors stem from a woman in her 50s with acute or convalescent COVID-19.

This chain connects TRBV5-1 to TRBJ1-4; TRBD1 matches at 8 bases. Germline values: CDR1 SGHRS, CDR2 YFSETQ. With 4 bases clipped from V and 5 bases from J, the junction kept 10 bases outside the gene matches. This CDR3 is built from 16 residues. This CDR3 is CASSPQGAVENEKLFF. The CDR3 coding sequence is TGCGCCAGCAGCCCGCAGGGGGCGGTGGAAAATGAAAAACTGTTTTTT.

This sequence joins TRBV18 and TRBJ2-5; 13 bases are shared with TRBD2. CDR3 length: 18 amino acids. From germline, CDR1 is KGHSH and CDR2 LQKENI. The ends lost 3 bases at V and 0 bases at J; junction bases unmatched: 7. This CDR3 reads CASSPGATSGGNQETQYF. The CDR3 DNA reads TGTGCCAGCTCACCCGGGGCGACTAGCGGGGGGAACCAAGAGACCCAGTACTTC. The full variable domain, in which reference TRBV18 and TRBJ2-5 provide the parts outside the CDR3, is NAGVMQNPRHLVRRRGQEARLRCSPMKGHSHVYWYRQLPEEGLKFMVYLQKENIIDESGMPKERFSAEFPKEGPSILRIQQVVRGDSAAYFCASSPGATSGGNQETQYFGPGTRLLVL.

J is TRBJ2-7 and V is TRBV29-1; D might be TRBD1 (6 bases). Trimming removed 2 bases at V and 1 base at J, with 9 bases between. The CDR3 covers 13 residues. Germline V gene data show CDR1 as SQVTM and CDR2 as ANQGSEA. CDR3 coding DNA: TGCAGCGTTGAACAGGGGCCATCCTACGAGCAGTACTTC. Translation: CSVEQGPSYEQYF.

The chain couples TRBV5-1 to TRBJ2-7; D uncertain. Trimming took off 4 bases at V and 1 base at J, with 9 bases between the two ends. This CDR3 has 13 amino acids. CDR1 is SGHRS, CDR2 YFSETQ, per germline. In nucleotides, the CDR3 is TGCGCCAGCAGCAGAGGCCCTTCCTACGAGCAGTACTTC. This translates into CASSRGPSYEQYF.

This chain uses TRBV12-3 or TRBV12-4 with TRBJ1-2; no definite D call. This CDR3 spans 12 amino acids. V was clipped by 8 bases and J by 4 bases, with 11 bases between them. CDR3 sequence reads: CASSEVTYGYTF. CDR3 nucleotides: TGTGCCAGCTCAGAGGTCACCTATGGCTACACCTTC.

The CDR3 is CASRRGQFNTEAFF. The CDR3 DNA reads as TGTGCCAGCAGACGCGGACAGTTTAACACTGAAGCTTTCTTT. The chain carries TRBV6-5 and TRBJ1-1; perhaps TRBD1 as D (6 bases). V gave up 6 bases and J gave up 2 bases, with 13 bases separating them. Germline V gene sequence: CDR1 MNHEY, CDR2 SVGAGI. The CDR3 has 14 amino acids.

The chain couples TRBV11-2 to TRBJ1-1; 9 bases line up with TRBD1. Trimming cost V 6 bases and J 1 base; bases outside gene matches: 9. Germline CDR1 is SGHAT and CDR2 is FQNNGV. This CDR3 is 16 amino acids long. The CDR3 DNA reads TGTGCCAGCAGGACAGGACAGGGGAAAGGGAACACTGAAGCTTTCTTT. Translating it yields CASRTGQGKGNTEAFF.

The chain carries TRBV7-9 and TRBJ2-2, with 8 nucleotides matching TRBD1. V shed 10 bases and J 0 bases; nucleotides not matched to a gene: 4. This CDR3 is built from 14 residues. Germline V lookup: CDR1 SEHNR, CDR2 FQNEAQ (reference sequence). The CDR3, as DNA: TGTGCCATCCTACAGGGGGCGAACACCGGGGAGCTGTTTTTT. Translating gives CAILQGANTGELFF.

The chain links TRBV27 to TRBJ2-5, with 7 bases lining up with TRBD2. After removal of 0 bases from V and 5 bases from J, the junction contained 6 bases not matched to a gene. The germline gives CDR1 MNHEY, CDR2 SMNVEV (reference sequence). The CDR3 covers 15 residues. The CDR3, as DNA: TGTGCCAGCAGTTTATCGGTGGGAGGGCTCGAGACCCAGTACTTC. Its protein product is CASSLSVGGLETQYF.

The chain combines TRBV9 with TRBJ1-1, with 7 bases aligning to TRBD1. The length of the CDR3 is 15 residues. J lost 1 base, V lost 3 bases, and 6 bases had no gene match. Germline values: CDR1 SGDLS, CDR2 YYNGEE. This CDR3 is CASSGVTGANTEAFF. The CDR3 DNA reads TGTGCCAGCAGCGGCGTTACAGGGGCGAACACTGAAGCTTTCTTT.

The V call is TRBV24-1, the J call TRBJ2-7; TRBD2 is a possible D gene (8 bases). V was clipped by 1 base and J by 7 bases, with 19 bases between them. Germline values: CDR1 KGHDR, CDR2 SFDVKD. The CDR3 consists of 16 residues. DNA of the CDR3: TGTGCCACCAGTGATTTAGGGGGCGGGAGGCCCTTAGAGCAGTACTTC. This encodes CATSDLGGGRPLEQYF.

The chain carries TRBV11-2 and TRBJ1-1; TRBD1 agrees at 8 bases. CDR1 is SGHAT and CDR2 is FQNNGV in the germline V gene. There are 15 residues in the CDR3. V lost 5 bases, J lost 1 base, and 6 bases stayed unmatched. CDR3 DNA: TGTGCCAGCAGCACCCGACAGGGGTCGAACACTGAAGCTTTCTTT. Protein sequence: CASSTRQGSNTEAFF.

The chain couples TRBV7-3 to TRBJ1-4, with 9 bases matching TRBD1. CDR3 length: 15 residues. The ends lost 5 bases at V and 8 bases at J; junction bases unmatched: 9. Germline assignment: CDR1 SGHTA and CDR2 FQGTGA. DNA of the CDR3: TGTGCCAGCAGCCTACAGGGGGCGCCGGGGGAAAAACTGTTTTTT. It translates to CASSLQGAPGEKLFF.

The rearrangement uses TRBV13 and TRBJ2-2, with 14 bases identical to TRBD2. CDR1 and CDR2 (germline): PRHDT, FYEKMQ (reference sequence). J was trimmed by 5 bases and V by 6 bases; bases with no gene match: 8. The CDR3 covers 17 residues. CDR3 residues: CASSLTSGRARTGELFF. The CDR3 region has the DNA TGTGCCAGCAGTCTGACTAGCGGGAGGGCCCGTACCGGGGAGCTGTTTTTT.

The V and J genes are TRBV28 and TRBJ2-5; 7 bases are shared with TRBD1. Germline V gene sequence: CDR1 MDHEN, CDR2 SYDVKM. The CDR3 sequence is 14 residues long. V lost 2 bases to trimming and J lost 4 bases; unmatched junction nucleotides: 4. The CDR3 loop is CASSLITGAETQYF. As DNA, the CDR3 is TGTGCCAGCAGTTTAATTACAGGGGCAGAGACCCAGTACTTC.